Listed below are T cell receptor beta chains from one sample, sequenced in a study of T cells in Graves' hyperthyroidism and ophthalmopathy. A single record per CDR3 protein comes from TCRdb applying MiXCR to the multiplex PCR reads. The table records fewer than 800,000 distinct CDR3 sequences, about 16% of them present only once. Sequencing was carried out using blood. The receptors here all came from a man younger than 35 with Graves' hyperthyroidism. CDR3s include the opening cysteine and the closing phenylalanine or tryptophan. A D gene is named only where the DNA matches it firmly. Only part of the rows carry a size: once, few, many, or a class if the clone is expanded.

NA	TRBV20-1	TRBJ1-1	many	CSAKLRPTGGAEAFF	TGCAGTGCTAAATTAAGGCCGACGGGTGGGGCTGAAGCTTTCTTT
NA	TRBV19	TRBJ1-5	NA	CASSARYNQPQHF	TGTGCCAGTAGTGCCAGGTACAATCAGCCCCAGCATTTT
NA	TRBV6-1	TRBJ1-2	many	CASSEVNRAGYTF	TGTGCCAGCAGTGAAGTTAATCGTGCAGGCTACACCTTC
TRBD1	TRBV7-9	TRBJ2-7	NA	CASSPPGQGKNEQYF	TGTGCCAGCAGCCCTCCGGGACAGGGGAAGAACGAGCAGTACTTC
NA	TRBV28	TRBJ1-6	NA	CASSWSGSSYNSPLHF	TGTGCCAGCAGTTGGTCAGGGAGCTCCTATAATTCACCCCTCCACTTT
NA	TRBV4-1	TRBJ2-3	few	CASSQATIQADTQYF	TGCGCCAGCAGCCAAGCGACTATCCAGGCAGATACGCAGTATTTT
TRBD2	TRBV20-1	TRBJ2-6	NA	CSARTSGWSSGANVLTF	TGCAGTGCTAGGACTAGCGGGTGGTCCTCTGGGGCCAACGTCCTGACTTTC
NA	TRBV18	TRBJ2-1	many	CASSTLAYNEQFF	TGTGCCAGCTCAACCCTTGCCTACAATGAGCAGTTCTTC
NA	TRBV30	TRBJ2-3	many	CAWDHDREDTQYF	TGTGCCTGGGACCACGATCGAGAAGATACGCAGTATTTT
NA	TRBV20-1	TRBJ2-7	many	CSARASSNPYEQYF	TGCAGTGCTAGAGCTTCTAGCAACCCCTACGAGCAGTACTTC
NA	TRBV20-1	TRBJ1-3	few	CSATGNSGNTIYF	TGCAGTGCTACGGGGAACTCTGGAAACACCATATATTTT
NA	TRBV12-3/TRBV12-4	TRBJ1-4	NA	CASSTGRRTNEKLFF	TGTGCCAGCAGTACCGGGCGCCGAACTAATGAAAAACTGTTTTTT
NA	TRBV4-2	TRBJ2-7	NA	CASSQDLQGQGYEQYF	TGTGCCAGCAGCCAAGATCTCCAAGGACAAGGCTACGAGCAGTACTTC
NA	TRBV28	TRBJ2-5	many	CASSRPHRNQETQYF	TGTGCCAGCAGTCGCCCCCACAGGAACCAAGAGACCCAGTACTTC
TRBD2	TRBV7-2	TRBJ2-4	NA	CASSASALLAGLAKNIQYF	TGTGCCAGCAGCGCTTCGGCTCTACTAGCGGGTTTAGCCAAAAACATTCAGTACTTC
NA	TRBV24-1	TRBJ1-5	few	CATSGRGIPQPQHF	TGTGCCACCAGTGGTAGGGGGATTCCTCAGCCCCAGCATTTT
TRBD1	TRBV6-1	TRBJ2-7	few	CASSGASGQGNYEQYF	TGTGCCAGCAGTGGGGCCTCGGGACAGGGGAACTACGAGCAGTACTTC
TRBD2	TRBV20-1	TRBJ2-1	few	CSAGIGTGLARGYEQFF	TGCAGTGCTGGGATCGGAACGGGACTAGCGAGGGGATATGAGCAGTTCTTC
NA	TRBV10-1	TRBJ2-5	NA	CASKAGQETQYF	TGCGCCAGCAAAGCAGGGCAAGAGACCCAGTACTTC
NA	TRBV7-9	TRBJ2-5	few	CASSFVLNQETQYF	TGTGCCAGCAGCTTTGTACTGAACCAAGAGACCCAGTACTTC
TRBD2	TRBV20-1	TRBJ2-7	few	CSGLATSGSYEQYF	TGCAGCGGCCTCGCGACTAGCGGGAGCTACGAGCAGTACTTC
NA	TRBV12-3/TRBV12-4	TRBJ2-3	many	CASSRQATDTQYF	TGTGCCAGCAGCCGGCAGGCCACAGATACGCAGTATTTT
NA	TRBV6-1	TRBJ2-5	many	CASSNLRDYQETQYF	TGTGCCAGCAGCAACCTTCGGGACTACCAAGAGACCCAGTACTTC
TRBD2	TRBV20-1	TRBJ2-7	once	CSGGGLAGGYEQYF	TGCAGTGGGGGGGGACTAGCGGGAGGCTACGAGCAGTACTTC
NA	TRBV11-2	TRBJ2-7	NA	CASSLDRWDDYVPEQYF	TGTGCCAGCAGCTTAGATAGGTGGGACGACTATGTCCCCGAGCAGTACTTC
TRBD2	TRBV20-1	TRBJ2-5	many	CSAVRTSRSQETQYF	TGCAGTGCTGTTCGGACTAGCAGATCCCAAGAGACCCAGTACTTC
NA	TRBV5-8	TRBJ2-3	few	CASSLPGTYVDTQYF	TGTGCCAGCAGCTTACCCGGGACATATGTGGATACGCAGTATTTT
NA	TRBV7-3	TRBJ1-5	few	CASSPNLRGDQPQHF	TGTGCCAGCAGCCCAAACCTCAGGGGTGATCAGCCCCAGCATTTT
TRBD1	TRBV6-2/TRBV6-3	TRBJ1-1	few	CASSYGDRIEAFF	TGTGCCAGCAGTTACGGGGACAGGATTGAAGCTTTCTTT
NA	TRBV20-1	TRBJ1-1	few	CSGSPTANTEAFF	TGCAGTGGTTCACCGACGGCGAACACTGAAGCTTTCTTT
NA	TRBV19	TRBJ1-5	NA	CASARAKPGQPQHF	TGTGCCAGTGCAAGGGCCAAGCCAGGTCAGCCCCAGCATTTT
NA	TRBV28	TRBJ2-3	many	CASSFAGPSTDTQYF	TGTGCCAGCAGTTTCGCAGGGCCCTCCACAGATACGCAGTATTTT
TRBD2	TRBV6-1	TRBJ2-3	many	CASSIAGGADTQYF	TGTGCCAGCAGCATAGCGGGAGGGGCAGATACGCAGTATTTT
NA	TRBV7-3	TRBJ1-1	NA	CASSRTDTEAFF	TGTGCCAGCAGTCGGACGGACACTGAAGCTTTCTTT
TRBD1	TRBV5-6	TRBJ2-1	few	CASSLDSGTVAYNEQFF	TGTGCCAGCAGCTTGGACTCCGGGACAGTAGCCTACAATGAGCAGTTCTTC
NA	TRBV2	TRBJ2-2	NA	CASRAGEVAGELFF	TGTGCCAGCAGGGCCGGGGAGGTCGCCGGGGAGCTGTTTTTT
NA	TRBV18	TRBJ1-5	many	CASSREAGDNQPQHF	TGTGCCAGCTCAAGGGAGGCAGGGGATAATCAGCCCCAGCATTTT
NA	TRBV20-1	TRBJ1-5	many	CSARERGRGNQPQHF	TGCAGTGCTAGAGAAAGGGGCAGGGGCAATCAGCCCCAGCATTTT
TRBD2	TRBV28	TRBJ2-7	NA	CASRTGTSVYEQYF	TGTGCCTCCCGAACCGGGACTAGCGTCTACGAGCAGTACTTC
NA	TRBV10-2	TRBJ2-1	NA	CASSESGLAPYNEQFF	TGCGCCAGCAGTGAGTCGGGGCTAGCGCCTTACAATGAGCAGTTCTTC
NA	TRBV6-2/TRBV6-3	TRBJ2-1	NA	CASSYSGMGGSYNEQFF	TGTGCCAGCAGTTACTCCGGGATGGGGGGCTCCTACAATGAGCAGTTCTTC
TRBD1	TRBV9	TRBJ1-4	NA	CASSEGQGQWNEKLFF	TGTGCCAGCAGCGAGGGGCAGGGACAGTGGAATGAAAAACTGTTTTTT